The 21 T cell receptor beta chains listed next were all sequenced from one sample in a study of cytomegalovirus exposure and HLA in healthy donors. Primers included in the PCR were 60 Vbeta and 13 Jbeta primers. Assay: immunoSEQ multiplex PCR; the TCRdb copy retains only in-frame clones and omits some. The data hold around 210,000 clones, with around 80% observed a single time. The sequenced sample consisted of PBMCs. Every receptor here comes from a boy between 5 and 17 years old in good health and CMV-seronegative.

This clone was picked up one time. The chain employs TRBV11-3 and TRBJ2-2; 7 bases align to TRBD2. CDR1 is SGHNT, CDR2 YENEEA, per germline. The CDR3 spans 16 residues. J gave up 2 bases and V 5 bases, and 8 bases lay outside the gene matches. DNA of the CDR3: TGTGCCAGCAGCCCACGGACTAGTCCCAACACCGGGGAGCTGTTTTTT. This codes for CASSPRTSPNTGELFF.

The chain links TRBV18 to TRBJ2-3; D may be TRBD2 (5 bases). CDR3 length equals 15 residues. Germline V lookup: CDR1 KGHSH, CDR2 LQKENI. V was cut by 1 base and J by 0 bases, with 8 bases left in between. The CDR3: CASSPQSGSTDTQYF. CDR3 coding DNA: TGTGCCAGCTCACCACAGTCGGGGAGCACAGATACGCAGTATTTT.

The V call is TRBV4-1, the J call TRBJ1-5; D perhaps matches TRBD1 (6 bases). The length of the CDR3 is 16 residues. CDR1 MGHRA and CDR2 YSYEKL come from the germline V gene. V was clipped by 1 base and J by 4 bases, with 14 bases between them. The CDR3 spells CASSQVRGGLNQPQHF. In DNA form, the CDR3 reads TGCGCCAGCAGCCAAGTTAGGGGGGGGCTTAATCAGCCCCAGCATTTT.

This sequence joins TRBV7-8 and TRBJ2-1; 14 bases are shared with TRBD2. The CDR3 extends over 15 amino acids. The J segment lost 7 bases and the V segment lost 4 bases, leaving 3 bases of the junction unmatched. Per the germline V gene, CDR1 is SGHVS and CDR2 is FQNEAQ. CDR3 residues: CASSSWTSGRNEQFF. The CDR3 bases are TGTGCCAGCAGCTCCTGGACTAGCGGGAGGAATGAGCAGTTCTTC.

In nucleotides, the CDR3 is TGTGCCAGCAGCACCCGAGGGACAGCAAGCAATCAGCCCCAGCATTTT. The encoded protein is CASSTRGTASNQPQHF. The chain employs TRBV5-8 and TRBJ1-5; 7 bases are shared with TRBD1. Germline assignment: CDR1 SGHTS and CDR2 YDEGEE. V lost 4 bases to trimming and J lost 1 base; unmatched junction nucleotides: 8. The CDR3 extends over 16 amino acids.

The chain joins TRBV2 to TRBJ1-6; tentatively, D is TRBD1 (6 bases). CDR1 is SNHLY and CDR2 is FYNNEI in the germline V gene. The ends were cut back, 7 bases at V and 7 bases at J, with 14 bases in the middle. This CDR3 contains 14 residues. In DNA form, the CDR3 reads TGTGCCAGCATTTGGGGGACACCGAATTCACCCCTCCACTTT. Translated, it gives CASIWGTPNSPLHF.

In DNA form, the CDR3 reads TGTGCCAGCAGTATACAGGACAATCAGCCCCAGCATTTT. As protein: CASSIQDNQPQHF. The V call is TRBV6-5, the J call TRBJ1-5; TRBD1 might be the D (5 bases). This CDR3 has 13 amino acids. V dropped 5 bases and J dropped 3 bases, with 8 bases sitting between them. Germline V gene sequence: CDR1 MNHEY, CDR2 SVGAGI.

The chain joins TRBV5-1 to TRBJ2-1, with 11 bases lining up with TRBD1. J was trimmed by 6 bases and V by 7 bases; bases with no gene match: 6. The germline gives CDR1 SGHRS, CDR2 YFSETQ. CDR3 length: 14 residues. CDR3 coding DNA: TGCGCCAGCCTCGGACAGGGGGCGGGCAATGAGCAGTTCTTC. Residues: CASLGQGAGNEQFF.

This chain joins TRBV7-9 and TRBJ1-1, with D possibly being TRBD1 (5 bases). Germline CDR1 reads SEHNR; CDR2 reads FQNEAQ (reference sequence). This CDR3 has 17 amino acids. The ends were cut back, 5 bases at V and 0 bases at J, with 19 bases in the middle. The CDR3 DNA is TGTGCCAGCAGCCAAGCAACGGGACTCCCCATGAACACTGAAGCTTTCTTT. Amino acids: CASSQATGLPMNTEAFF.

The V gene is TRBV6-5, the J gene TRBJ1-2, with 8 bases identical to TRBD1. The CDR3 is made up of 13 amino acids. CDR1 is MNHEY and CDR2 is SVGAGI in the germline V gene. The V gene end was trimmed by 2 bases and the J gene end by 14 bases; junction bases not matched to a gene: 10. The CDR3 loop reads CASSYSGQGTTTF. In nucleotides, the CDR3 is TGTGCCAGCAGTTACAGCGGACAGGGAACGACAACCTTC.

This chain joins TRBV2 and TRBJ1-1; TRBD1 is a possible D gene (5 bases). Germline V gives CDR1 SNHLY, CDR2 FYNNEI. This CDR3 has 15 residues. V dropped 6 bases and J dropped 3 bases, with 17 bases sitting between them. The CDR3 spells CASRRGAGRDTEAFF. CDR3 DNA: TGTGCCAGCAGGAGAGGGGCAGGGAGGGACACTGAAGCTTTCTTT.

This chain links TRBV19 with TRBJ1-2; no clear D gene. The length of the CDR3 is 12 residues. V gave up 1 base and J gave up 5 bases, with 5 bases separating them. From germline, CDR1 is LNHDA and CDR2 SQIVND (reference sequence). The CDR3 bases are TGTGCCAGTAGTATAGCGGGATATGGCTACACCTTC. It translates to CASSIAGYGYTF. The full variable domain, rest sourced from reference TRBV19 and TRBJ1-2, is DGGITQSPKYLFRKEGQNVTLSCEQNLNHDAMYWYRQDPGQGLRLIYYSQIVNDFQKGDIAEGYSVSREKKESFPLTVTSAQKNPTAFYLCASSIAGYGYTFGSGTRLTVV.

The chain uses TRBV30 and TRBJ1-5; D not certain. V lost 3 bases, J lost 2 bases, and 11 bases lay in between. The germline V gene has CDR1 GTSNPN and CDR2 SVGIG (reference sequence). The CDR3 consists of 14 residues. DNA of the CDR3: TGTGCCTGGAGCCCTGACACTCGCAATCAGCCCCAGCATTTT. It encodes CAWSPDTRNQPQHF.

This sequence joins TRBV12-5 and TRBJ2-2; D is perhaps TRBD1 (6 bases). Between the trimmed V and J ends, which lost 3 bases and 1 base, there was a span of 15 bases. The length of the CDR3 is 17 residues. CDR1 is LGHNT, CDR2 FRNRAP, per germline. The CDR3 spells CASGFTRRTENTGELFF. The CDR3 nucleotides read TGTGCTAGTGGTTTTACGCGTCGGACAGAGAACACCGGGGAGCTGTTTTTT.

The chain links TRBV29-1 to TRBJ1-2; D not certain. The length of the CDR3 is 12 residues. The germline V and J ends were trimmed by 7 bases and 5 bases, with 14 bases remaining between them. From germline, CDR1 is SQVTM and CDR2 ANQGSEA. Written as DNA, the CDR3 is TGCAGCGACGGGTCAGAGGGATATGGCTACACCTTC. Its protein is CSDGSEGYGYTF.

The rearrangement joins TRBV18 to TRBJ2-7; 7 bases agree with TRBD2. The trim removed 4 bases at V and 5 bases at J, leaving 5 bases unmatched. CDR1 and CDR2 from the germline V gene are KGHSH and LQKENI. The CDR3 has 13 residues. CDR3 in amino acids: CASSLTGGNEQYF. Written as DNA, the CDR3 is TGTGCCAGCTCACTGACCGGGGGGAACGAGCAGTACTTC.

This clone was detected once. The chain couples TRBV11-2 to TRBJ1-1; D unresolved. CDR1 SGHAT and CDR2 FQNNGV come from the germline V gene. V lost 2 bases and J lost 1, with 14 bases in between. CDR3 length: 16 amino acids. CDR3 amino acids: CASSLSTFEGNTEAFF. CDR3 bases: TGTGCCAGCAGCTTAAGTACATTTGAGGGGAACACTGAAGCTTTCTTT.

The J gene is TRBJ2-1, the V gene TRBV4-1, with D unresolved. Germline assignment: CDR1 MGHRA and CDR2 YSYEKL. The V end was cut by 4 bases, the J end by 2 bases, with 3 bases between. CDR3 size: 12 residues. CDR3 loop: CASSPTYNEQFF. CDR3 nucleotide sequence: TGCGCCAGCAGCCCCACCTACAATGAGCAGTTCTTC.

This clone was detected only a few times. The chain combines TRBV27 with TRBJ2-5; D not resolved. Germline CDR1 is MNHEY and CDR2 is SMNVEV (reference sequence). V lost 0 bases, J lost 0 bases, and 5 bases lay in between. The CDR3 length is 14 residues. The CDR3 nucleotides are TGTGCCAGCAGTTTATCAGCGTACCAAGAGACCCAGTACTTC. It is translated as CASSLSAYQETQYF.

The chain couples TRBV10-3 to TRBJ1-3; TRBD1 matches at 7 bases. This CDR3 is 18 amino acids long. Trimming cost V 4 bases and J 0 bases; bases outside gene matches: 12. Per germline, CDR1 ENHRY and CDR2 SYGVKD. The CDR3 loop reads CAISGGTGAMYSGNTIYF. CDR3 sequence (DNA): TGTGCCATCAGTGGAGGAACAGGGGCAATGTACTCTGGAAACACCATATATTTT.

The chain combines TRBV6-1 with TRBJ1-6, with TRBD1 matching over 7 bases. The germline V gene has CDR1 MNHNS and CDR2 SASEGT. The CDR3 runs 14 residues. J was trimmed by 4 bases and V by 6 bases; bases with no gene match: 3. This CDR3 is CASRGQPYNSPLHF. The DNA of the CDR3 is TGTGCCAGCAGGGGACAGCCATATAATTCACCCCTCCACTTT.